This T cell receptor beta chain was profiled in a study of T cell repertoires and Cas9 in healthy adults (dated by TCRdb to the late 2010s). About the study as a whole: Within the CD4 and CD8 compartments, the researchers characterized SpCas9-reactive T cells in terms of multi-effector potency, cytotoxicity and lineage determination. This study looked at whether people already carry T cell immunity to the Streptococcus pyogenes Cas9 nuclease (SpCas9), the enzyme used in CRISPR gene editing. Broad study findings and their caveats: SpCas9-reactive regulatory T cells were reported to mitigate proliferation and function of SpCas9-reactive effector T cells in vitro.

In the case of this clone: Its antigen specificity is not known. Per-nucleotide qualities are absent, and no much larger clonotype sits a single base away.

Its CDR3 holds 15 amino acids, cysteine through phenylalanine. Just CDR3 DNA is preserved here, 45 bases in frame from base 1. Compared with germline, V lacks 4 bases and J lacks 2 bases; bases without a gene match: 8. CDR1 and CDR2, per the germline V gene (reference sequence), are GTSNPN and SVGIG. To prepare the library, the immunoSEQ multiplex PCR assay was applied. The source is immuneACCESS, and TCRdb retained only in-frame sequences with V and J called. Part of the clones is not carried over; for the studies checked, unresolved V genes explain less than half of this, and the remainder is unexplained. Counted in this sample were about 22,000 clones; less than 95% of them appeared once. The ten top clones hold about 1.4% of the sample. Healthy humans were used as donors in the study.

The TCR sequence derives from a human donor in good health. The sequenced sample was CD4+ effector T cells (CD127+, CD25-, CD137-, CD154-) from PBMCs; culture status not recorded. This chain is built from TRBV30 and TRBJ2-3, and 8 bases in between align with TRBD2. In nucleotides, the sequence is TGTGCCTGGAAAGAGAGACTAGCGATCACAGATACGCAGTATTTT. It codes for CAWKERLAITDTQYF.